The clone carrying this TCR beta chain was detected many times. Its antigen is currently unknown. The data originate from a study of T cell repertoires in cytomegalovirus infection. Study information: TCR beta signatures that were public indicated CMV infection and matching HLA type.

In TCRdb, the reads were re-called with MiXCR into one record per CDR3 protein. In the table there are just under 550,000 distinct CDR3 sequences, about 30% of which are singletons. Study-level results: Summed frequency of public TCR beta families distinguished CMV carriers with the relevant HLA. Dominating the ex vivo response were HLA-C-restricted CMV-specific TCR beta clonotypes.

What was sequenced was PBMCs. The receptor was isolated from a human donor in good health (CMV status not recorded). Some clones in this sample may be carry-over from other donors' samples.

The CDR3 DNA reads TGTGCCAGCAGGTGGTGGAATTACAATGAGCAGTTCTTC. Protein: CASRWWNYNEQFF. The chain links TRBV7-2 to TRBJ2-1; unclear D gene. V lost 6 bases and J 4 bases, leaving 10 bases between the germline ends. The CDR3 is made up of 13 amino acids. The germline V gene has CDR1 SGHTA and CDR2 FQGNSA.